This is a list of T cell receptor beta chains from one sample in a study of T cells after posttransplantation cyclophosphamide. Clones were sequenced by immunoSEQ multiplex PCR, and TCRdb holds only the in-frame ones, with some missing. The sample contains some 10,000 clones, none of them singletons. Sequences were derived from PBMCs, sampled after allogeneic stem cell transplant with posttransplant cyclophosphamide. The receptor source for this set is a female patient aged 40-50 years who received an allogeneic stem cell transplant from a related donor, was CMV-positive, and had no GVHD. Some T cells here may be from the graft donor. Both conserved end residues are part of each CDR3. Fields, in order: clone size, D gene, J gene, V gene, CDR3 DNA, CDR3 protein. D genes are given only for firm matches. Clone sizes are given selectively: once, few, many, or a class where the clone is expanded.

>many|.|TRBJ1-6|TRBV5-1
TGCGCCAGCAGCTTAGGGGGAAATTCACCCCTCCACTTT
CASSLGGNSPLHF
>.|TRBD1|TRBJ2-1|TRBV5-1
TGCGCCAGCAGCTTACTGGGACAGGCCTCCTACAATGAGCAGTTCTTC
CASSLLGQASYNEQFF
>many|TRBD1|TRBJ2-2|TRBV19
TGTGCCAGTAGTATAGATCGGTGGGGACAGCAGAACACCGGGGAGCTGTTTTTT
CASSIDRWGQQNTGELFF
>.|.|TRBJ2-3|TRBV5-1
TGCGCCAGCAGCTTGGCCCCCCAGTTCGCAGATACGCAGTATTTT
CASSLAPQFADTQYF
>many|TRBD1|TRBJ1-4|TRBV19
TGTGCCACCTCCGAGACAGGGGCAACTAATGAAAAACTGTTTTTT
CATSETGATNEKLFF
>many|TRBD2|TRBJ2-3|TRBV7-3
TGTGCCAGCAGCCCCTCCACCGGACTAGCGGGCACAGATACGCAGTATTTT
CASSPSTGLAGTDTQYF
>many|TRBD2|TRBJ2-3|TRBV7-3
TGTGCCAGCAGCTTAGCGGGGGGCAGCACAGATACGCAGTATTTT
CASSLAGGSTDTQYF
>many|.|TRBJ1-5|TRBV6-1
TGTGCCAGCAGTGCCAGGGACAATCAGCCCCAGCATTTT
CASSARDNQPQHF
>many|.|TRBJ1-4|TRBV5-1
TGCGCCAGCAGCTTGGGGGCAGGAATAACTAATGAAAAACTGTTTTTT
CASSLGAGITNEKLFF
>many|.|TRBJ2-3|TRBV6-1
TGTGCCAGCAGTGCTCTTAGCGCAGCCGATACAGATACGCAGTATTTT
CASSALSAADTDTQYF
>few|TRBD1|TRBJ2-2|TRBV6-5
TGTGCCAGCAGTCAGGGGGTCATTGCCGGGGAGCTGTTTTTT
CASSQGVIAGELFF
>many|.|TRBJ1-5|TRBV7-2
TGTGCCAGCAGCTTACCCGACAGCTATCAGCCCCAGCATTTT
CASSLPDSYQPQHF
>many|TRBD2|TRBJ2-7|TRBV7-2
TGTGCCAGCAGCTTAGGACTAGCGGGGACCTACTACGAGCAGTACTTC
CASSLGLAGTYYEQYF
>many|TRBD2|TRBJ2-5|TRBV12-3/TRBV12-4
TGTGCCAGCAGCCAAATCGCACGGGGGGGGACCCAGTACTTC
CASSQIARGGTQYF
>many|TRBD1|TRBJ2-5|TRBV6-2/TRBV6-3
TGTGCCAGCGCCCACCCACAGGGGTCGGAGACCCAGTACTTC
CASAHPQGSETQYF
>many|TRBD1|TRBJ1-1|TRBV2
TGTGCCGTCCGGGACAGTCTTATGAACACTGAAGCTTTCTTT
CAVRDSLMNTEAFF
>many|.|TRBJ2-7|TRBV13
TGTGCCAGCAGCCCAGACAGGACCTACGAGCAGTACTTC
CASSPDRTYEQYF
>many|TRBD1|TRBJ1-4|TRBV29-1
TGCAGCGCTAAACAGGGGCTAGGTGAAAAACTGTTTTTT
CSAKQGLGEKLFF
>many|.|TRBJ2-3|TRBV28
TGTGCCAGCACCCTGGGAGGGGGTCCAGATACGCAGTATTTT
CASTLGGGPDTQYF
>many|.|TRBJ2-2|TRBV19
TGTGCCAGTAGTATATGGGCGGGGGCAAGGGGCACGAACACCGGGGAGCTGTTTTTT
CASSIWAGARGTNTGELFF
>many|.|TRBJ1-1|TRBV2
TGTGCCAGCCGACAGGACATGAACACTGAAGCTTTCTTT
CASRQDMNTEAFF
>many|TRBD2|TRBJ2-3|TRBV7-3
TGTGCCAGCAGCTCCACTAGCGGGGGGGCTTCGGGGACGCAGTATTTT
CASSSTSGGASGTQYF
>.|TRBD1|TRBJ1-5|TRBV12-3/TRBV12-4
TGTGCCAGCAGGTACAGACAGGGCCCCCATCAGCCCCAGCATTTT
CASRYRQGPHQPQHF
>many|.|TRBJ2-5|TRBV11-2
TGTGCCAGCAGCCGGGACAACCAAGAGACCCAGTACTTC
CASSRDNQETQYF
>many|.|TRBJ1-1|TRBV11-1
TGTGCCAGCAGCCTCGGGGGGGCGAACACTGAAGCTTTCTTT
CASSLGGANTEAFF
>many|TRBD2|TRBJ2-3|TRBV9
TGTGCCAGCAGCGTGGGACTAGCGGGGGGTACAGATACGCAGTATTTT
CASSVGLAGGTDTQYF
>many|TRBD2|TRBJ2-1|TRBV5-1
TGCGCCAGCAGCTTGGTGGCTAGCGGGGGGGCCAATGAGCAGTTCTTC
CASSLVASGGANEQFF
>many|TRBD1|TRBJ2-5|TRBV7-3
TGTGCCAGCAGCCTTACCGGGACAGGGTCCCAAGAGACCCAGTACTTC
CASSLTGTGSQETQYF
>many|TRBD1|TRBJ2-7|TRBV19
TGTGCCAGTAGTATCGAGGGACAGGGACCCTACGAGCAGTACTTC
CASSIEGQGPYEQYF
>many|TRBD1|TRBJ2-5|TRBV7-6
TGTGCCAGCAGCTCGGGGGCAGGGGGCATAGAGACCCAGTACTTC
CASSSGAGGIETQYF
>many|TRBD1|TRBJ2-1|TRBV10-1
TGCGCCAGCAGTGAGTCTCGAGGACAGGGGGCAAATGAGCAGTTCTTC
CASSESRGQGANEQFF
>many|.|TRBJ2-3|TRBV10-2
TGCGCCAGCGGGGACGATAGGGCGGGGCTCCCAGATACGCAGTATTTT
CASGDDRAGLPDTQYF
>few|TRBD1|TRBJ1-2|TRBV6-4
TGTGCCAGCAGTCCCGATACCGACAGGGCCTATGGCTACACCTTC
CASSPDTDRAYGYTF
>many|TRBD2|TRBJ2-1|TRBV7-8
TGTGCCAGCAGCTTAGCGGGACTAGCGGGGGGCCCCTACAATGAGCAGTTCTTC
CASSLAGLAGGPYNEQFF
>many|.|TRBJ2-7|TRBV6-1
TGTGCCAGCAGTGACAGTGGTCAGGGGCCTTCCAACTACGAGCAGTACTTC
CASSDSGQGPSNYEQYF
>many|.|TRBJ1-6|TRBV15
TGTGCCACCAGCAGAGAAGGCAGAAAGGATTCACCCCTCCACTTT
CATSREGRKDSPLHF
>many|TRBD2|TRBJ2-2|TRBV10-1
TGCGCCAGCAGCACTAGCGGGGGCCCCACCGGGGAGCTGTTTTTT
CASSTSGGPTGELFF
>.|TRBD2|TRBJ2-5|TRBV7-7
TGTGCCAGCAGCACCCTAGCGGGGGGTCTGGAGACCCAGTACTTC
CASSTLAGGLETQYF
>many|TRBD1|TRBJ2-4|TRBV18
TGTGCCAGCTCACCACCAGGGGGCGCGAGAAACATTCAGTACTTC
CASSPPGGARNIQYF
>few|.|TRBJ1-5|TRBV24-1
TGTGCCACCAGTCCAGGACAGAGGTCTTCGCCCCAGCATTTT
CATSPGQRSSPQHF
>medium-sized|.|TRBJ1-6|TRBV5-8
TGTGCCAGCAGCCTTCGGGGATATAATTCACCCCTCCACTTT
CASSLRGYNSPLHF
>many|.|TRBJ2-5|TRBV2
TGTGCCAACCTTGAGGGGGAGACCCAGTACTTC
CANLEGETQYF